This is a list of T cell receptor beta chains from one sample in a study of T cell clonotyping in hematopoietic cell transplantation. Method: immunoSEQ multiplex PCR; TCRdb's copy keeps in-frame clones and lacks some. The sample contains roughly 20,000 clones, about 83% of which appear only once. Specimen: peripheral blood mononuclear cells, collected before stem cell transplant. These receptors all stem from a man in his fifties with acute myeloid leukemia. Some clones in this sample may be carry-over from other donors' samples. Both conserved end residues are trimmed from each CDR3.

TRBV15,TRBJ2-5,ATSIGGVQETQY
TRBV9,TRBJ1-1,ASSSSPGRLRGTF
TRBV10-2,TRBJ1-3,ASSVSGNTIY
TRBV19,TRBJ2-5,ASSRTGGQETQY
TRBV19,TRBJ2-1,ASSILGLHNEQF
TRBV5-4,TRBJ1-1,ASSPDPNSNMNTEAF
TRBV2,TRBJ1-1,ATSRDTEAF
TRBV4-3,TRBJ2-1,ASSQHGTDYNEQF
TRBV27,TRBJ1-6,ASSLRTGANSPLH
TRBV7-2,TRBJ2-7,ASSLYRGIGEQY
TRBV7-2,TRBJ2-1,ASSSTSGGVHNEQF
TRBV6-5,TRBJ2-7,ASSYDEANEQY
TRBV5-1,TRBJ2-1,ASREGSGRYNEQF
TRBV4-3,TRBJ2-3,ASSQDRGYSTDTQY
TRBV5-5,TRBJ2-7,ASSWDIDVGEQY
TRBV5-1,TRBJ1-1,ASSLVGIEAF
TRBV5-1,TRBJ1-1,ASSGTAQNTEAF
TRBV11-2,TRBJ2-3,ASSLGGFPDTQY
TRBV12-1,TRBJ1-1,ASSIYREEDTEAF
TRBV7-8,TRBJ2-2,ASSPRTQNTGELF
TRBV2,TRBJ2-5,ASTQGQPPFGETQY
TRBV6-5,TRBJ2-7,ASSYSGRSSYEQY
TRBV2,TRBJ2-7,ASSETWMGTGGYYEQY
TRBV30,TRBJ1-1,AWSVGRNTEAF
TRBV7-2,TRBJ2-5,ASSLSSTGGETQY
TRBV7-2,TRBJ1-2,ASSLKAASGGYT
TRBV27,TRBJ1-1,ASSLYPRVLTEAF
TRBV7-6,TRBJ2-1,ASSNYNEQF
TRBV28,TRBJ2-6,ASSLPARTGGNSGANVLT
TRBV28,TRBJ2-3,ASSLSNADTQY
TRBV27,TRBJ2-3,ASSLVGPDTQY
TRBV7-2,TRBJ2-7,ASSFLTSSYEQY
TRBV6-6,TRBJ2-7,ASSYGTPAIYEQY
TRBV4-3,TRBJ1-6,ASSQRQGKNSPLH